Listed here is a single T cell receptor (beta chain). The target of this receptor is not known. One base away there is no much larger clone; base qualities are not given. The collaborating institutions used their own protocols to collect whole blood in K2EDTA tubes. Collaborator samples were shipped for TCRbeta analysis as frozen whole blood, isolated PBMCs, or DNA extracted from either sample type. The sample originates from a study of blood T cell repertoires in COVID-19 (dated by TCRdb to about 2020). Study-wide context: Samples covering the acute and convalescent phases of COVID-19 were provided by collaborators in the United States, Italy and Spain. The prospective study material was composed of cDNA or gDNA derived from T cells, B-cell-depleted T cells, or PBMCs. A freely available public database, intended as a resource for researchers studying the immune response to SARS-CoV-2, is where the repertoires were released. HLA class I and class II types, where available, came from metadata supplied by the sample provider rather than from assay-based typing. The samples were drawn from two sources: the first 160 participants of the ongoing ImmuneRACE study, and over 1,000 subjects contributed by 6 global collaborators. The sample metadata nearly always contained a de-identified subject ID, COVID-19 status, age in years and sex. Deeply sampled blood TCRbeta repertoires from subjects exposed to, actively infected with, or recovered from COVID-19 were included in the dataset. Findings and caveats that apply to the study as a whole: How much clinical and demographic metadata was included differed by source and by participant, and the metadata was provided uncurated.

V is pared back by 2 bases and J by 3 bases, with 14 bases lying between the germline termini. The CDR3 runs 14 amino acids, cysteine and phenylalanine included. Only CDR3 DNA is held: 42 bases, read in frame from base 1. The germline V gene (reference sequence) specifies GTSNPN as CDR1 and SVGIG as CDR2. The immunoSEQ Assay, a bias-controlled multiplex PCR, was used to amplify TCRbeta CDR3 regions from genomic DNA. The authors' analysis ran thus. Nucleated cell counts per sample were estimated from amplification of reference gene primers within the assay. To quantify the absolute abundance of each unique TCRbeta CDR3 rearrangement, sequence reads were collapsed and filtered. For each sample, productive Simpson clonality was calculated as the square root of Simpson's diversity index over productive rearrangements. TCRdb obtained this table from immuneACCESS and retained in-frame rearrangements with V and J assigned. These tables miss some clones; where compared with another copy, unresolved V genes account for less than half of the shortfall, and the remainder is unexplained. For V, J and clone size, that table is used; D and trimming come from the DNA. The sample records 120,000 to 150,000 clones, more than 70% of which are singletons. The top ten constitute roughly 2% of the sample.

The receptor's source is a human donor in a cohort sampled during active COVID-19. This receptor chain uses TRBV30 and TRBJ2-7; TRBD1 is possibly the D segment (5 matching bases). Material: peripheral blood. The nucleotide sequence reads TGTGCCTGGAGTAAGGGGCGGACCTTCTACGAGCAGTACTTC. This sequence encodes CAWSKGRTFYEQYF.